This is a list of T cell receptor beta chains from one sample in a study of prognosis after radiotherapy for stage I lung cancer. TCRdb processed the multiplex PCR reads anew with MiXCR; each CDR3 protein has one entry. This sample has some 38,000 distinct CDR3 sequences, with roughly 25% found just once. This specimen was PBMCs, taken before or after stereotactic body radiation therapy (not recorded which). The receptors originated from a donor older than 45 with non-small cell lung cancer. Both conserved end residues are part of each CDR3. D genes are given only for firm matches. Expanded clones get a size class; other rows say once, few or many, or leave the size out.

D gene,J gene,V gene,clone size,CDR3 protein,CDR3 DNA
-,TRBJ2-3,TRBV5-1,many,CASSLGGPRTDTQYF,TGCGCCAGCAGCTTGGGGGGACCCCGCACAGATACGCAGTATTTT
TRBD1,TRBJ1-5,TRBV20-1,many,CSARTGDWQPQHF,TGCAGTGCTAGAACAGGGGATTGGCAGCCCCAGCATTTT
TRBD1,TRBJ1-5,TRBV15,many,CATSRGQGFEPQHF,TGTGCCACCAGCAGAGGACAGGGTTTTGAGCCCCAGCATTTT
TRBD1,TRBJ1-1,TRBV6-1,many,CASKILGGRGEAFF,TGTGCCAGCAAGATACTGGGGGGCAGGGGGGAGGCTTTCTTT
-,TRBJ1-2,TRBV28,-,CASSPREVGSYGYTF,TGTGCCAGCAGTCCCCGGGAAGTAGGTAGCTATGGCTACACCTTC
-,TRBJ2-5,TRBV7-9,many,CASRHRDPQETQYF,TGTGCCAGCAGACACCGGGACCCTCAAGAGACCCAGTACTTC
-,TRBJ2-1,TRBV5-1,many,CASSPDSYEQFF,TGCGCCAGCAGCCCGGACTCTTATGAGCAGTTCTTC
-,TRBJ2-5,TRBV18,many,CASSPRLEPKETQYF,TGTGCCAGCTCACCACGGCTAGAACCCAAAGAGACCCAGTACTTC
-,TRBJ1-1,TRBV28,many,CASSWGLLNTEAFF,TGTGCCAGCAGTTGGGGACTGTTGAACACTGAAGCTTTCTTT
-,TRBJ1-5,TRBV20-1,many,CSAREDIGRNQPQHF,TGCAGTGCTAGAGAGGACATCGGACGCAATCAGCCCCAGCATTTT
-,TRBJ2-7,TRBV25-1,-,CASSENPPDSSCEQYF,TGTGCCAGCAGTGAAAACCCCCCCGACAGCAGTTGCGAGCAGTACTTC
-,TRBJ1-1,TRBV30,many,CAWSAGDGEAFF,TGTGCCTGGAGTGCAGGGGATGGTGAAGCTTTCTTT
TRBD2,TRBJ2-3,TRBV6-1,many,CASSLAGGGTDTQYF,TGTGCCAGCAGCCTAGCGGGAGGAGGCACAGATACGCAGTATTTT
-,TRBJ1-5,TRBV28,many,CASSPLGSNQPQHF,TGTGCCAGCAGCCCGCTGGGGAGCAATCAGCCCCAGCATTTT
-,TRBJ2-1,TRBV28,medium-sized,CASSLGPGSYNEQFF,TGTGCCAGCAGTTTGGGCCCCGGTAGCTACAATGAGCAGTTCTTC
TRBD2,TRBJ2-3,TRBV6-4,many,CASSVAGGGDTQYF,TGTGCCAGCAGTGTCGCGGGGGGGGGAGATACGCAGTATTTT
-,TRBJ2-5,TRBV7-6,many,CASSPGLGKTQYF,TGTGCCAGCAGCCCCGGTCTGGGGAAGACCCAGTACTTC
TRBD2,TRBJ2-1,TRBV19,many,CASSISGRGNEQFF,TGTGCCAGTAGTATTAGCGGGAGAGGAAATGAGCAGTTCTTC
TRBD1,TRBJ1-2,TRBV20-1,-,CSASTPGQGGGYAF,TGCAGTGCTAGTACGCCGGGACAGGGTGGTGGCTACGCATTC
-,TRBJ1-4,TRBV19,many,CASSIEGGPNEKLFF,TGTGCCAGTAGTATAGAGGGAGGCCCTAATGAAAAACTGTTTTTT
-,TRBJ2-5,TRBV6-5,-,CASSYSNTPRQETQYF,TGTGCCAGCAGTTACTCGAACACACCACGACAAGAGACCCAGTACTTC
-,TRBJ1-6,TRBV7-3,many,CASSKNLARLYNSPLHF,TGTGCCAGCAGCAAAAACCTAGCCCGCCTCTATAATTCACCCCTCCACTTT
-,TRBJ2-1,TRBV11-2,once,CAIRAGALYNEQFF,TGTGCCATTAGGGCGGGGGCCCTCTACAATGAGCAGTTCTTC
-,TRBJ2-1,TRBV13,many,CASSFGGRGNEQFF,TGTGCCAGCAGCTTCGGGGGGCGTGGTAATGAGCAGTTCTTC
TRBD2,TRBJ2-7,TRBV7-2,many,CASSFLRLLAGRRGSNEQYF,TGTGCCAGCAGCTTTCTCCGATTACTAGCGGGGCGGAGGGGGTCGAACGAGCAGTACTTC
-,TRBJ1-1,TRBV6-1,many,CASKPSNPETLPAFF,TGTGCCAGCAAACCTAGTAATCCTGAGACACTGCCGGCTTTCTTT
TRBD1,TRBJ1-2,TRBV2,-,CASSSTGGAYYVYTF,TGTGCCAGCAGTTCTACAGGGGGTGCCTACTATGTCTACACCTTC
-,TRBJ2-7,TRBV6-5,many,CASSYSRRVAYEQYF,TGTGCCAGCAGTTACTCGAGAAGGGTGGCCTACGAGCAGTACTTC
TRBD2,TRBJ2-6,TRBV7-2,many,CASSLHSGGATGANVLTF,TGTGCCAGCAGCCTACACAGCGGGGGGGCCACTGGGGCCAACGTCCTGACTTTC
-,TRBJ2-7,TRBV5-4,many,CASSPGLGSYEQYF,TGTGCCAGCAGCCCGGGACTGGGCTCCTACGAGCAGTACTTC
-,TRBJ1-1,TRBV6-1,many,CASSSVSWRMNTEAFF,TGTGCCAGCAGTAGCGTTTCTTGGCGGATGAACACTGAAGCTTTCTTT
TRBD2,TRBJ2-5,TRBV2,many,CASSEVQTGGQETQYF,TGTGCCAGCAGTGAAGTCCAAACGGGGGGGCAAGAGACCCAGTACTTC
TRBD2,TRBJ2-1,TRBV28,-,CASTRMTSGTRRNEQFF,TGTGCCAGCACAAGGATGACTAGCGGGACTCGTAGGAATGAGCAGTTCTTC
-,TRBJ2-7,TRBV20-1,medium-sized,CSASTSYEQYF,TGCAGTGCCTCCACTAGCTACGAGCAGTACTTC
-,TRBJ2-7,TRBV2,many,CASRTGTEISYEQYF,TGTGCCAGCAGGACCGGGACCGAGATCTCCTACGAGCAGTACTTC
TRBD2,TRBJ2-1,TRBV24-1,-,CATSETATSAYNEQFF,TGTGCCACCAGTGAAACCGCGACTAGCGCCTACAATGAGCAGTTCTTC
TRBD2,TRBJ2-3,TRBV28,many,CASSLTYSGGTDTQYF,TGTGCCAGCAGTCTAACATACAGCGGGGGCACAGATACGCAGTATTTT
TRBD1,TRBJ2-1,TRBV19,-,CASTSGTGGLDNEQFF,TGTGCCAGCACTTCCGGGACAGGGGGCCTGGACAATGAGCAGTTCTTC
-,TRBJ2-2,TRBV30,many,CAWSAGGRDTGELFF,TGTGCCTGGAGTGCAGGGGGGCGGGACACCGGGGAGCTGTTTTTT
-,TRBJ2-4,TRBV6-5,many,CASSYLRGDIQYF,TGTGCCAGCAGTTACTTAAGGGGTGACATTCAGTACTTC